This TCR beta chain came from a study of cytomegalovirus exposure and HLA in healthy donors. Study findings and constraints: The classifier, whose performance was assessed in both the original and validation cohorts, reportedly diagnosed cytomegalovirus status with high specificity and sensitivity.

The V end was cut by 4 bases, the J end by 3 bases, with 18 bases between. Germline V gene lookup returns CDR1 ENHRY and CDR2 SYGVKD. CDR3 size: 16 residues. With 60 Vbeta and 13 Jbeta primers, the PCR was carried out. Using immunoSEQ multiplex PCR, the repertoire was profiled, and TCRdb retains in-frame clones only, with some absent. The table has approximately 91,000 clones, 81% seen once. A remark on this clone: Its antigen is not known.

V gene TRBV10-3 combines with J gene TRBJ1-1; D might be TRBD1 (6 bases). The sequencing input was PBMCs. The source is a human donor in good health. The CDR3 DNA follows: TGTGCCATCAGTGTCGGGGGGGGGCGAAGTGACACTGAAGCTTTCTTT. Translating gives CAISVGGGRSDTEAFF.